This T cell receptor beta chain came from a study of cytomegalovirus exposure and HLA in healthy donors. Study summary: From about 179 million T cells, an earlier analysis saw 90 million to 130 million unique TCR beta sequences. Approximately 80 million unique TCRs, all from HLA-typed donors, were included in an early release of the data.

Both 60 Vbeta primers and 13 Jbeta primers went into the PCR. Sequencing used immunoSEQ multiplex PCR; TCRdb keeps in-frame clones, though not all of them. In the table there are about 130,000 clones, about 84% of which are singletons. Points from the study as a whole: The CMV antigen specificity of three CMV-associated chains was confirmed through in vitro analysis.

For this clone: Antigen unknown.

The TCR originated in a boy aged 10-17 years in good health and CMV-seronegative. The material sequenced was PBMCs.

CDR3 in amino acids: CASSLGTSGHKETQYF. Written as DNA, the CDR3 is TGCGCCAGCAGCTTGGGGACTAGCGGGCATAAAGAGACCCAGTACTTC. The chain combines TRBV5-1 with TRBJ2-5, with 11 bases matching TRBD2. V lost 0 bases and J lost 3; bases outside the gene matches: 4. CDR1 and CDR2 (germline): SGHRS, YFSETQ. The CDR3 totals 16 residues.